The 21 T cell receptor beta chains in this list originate from one sample, sequenced in a study of blood T cell repertoires in COVID-19 (dated by TCRdb to 2018 to 2021). The library was obtained by the immunoSEQ multiplex PCR assay. Sourced from immuneACCESS, this table was stored by TCRdb with only in-frame sequences that have V and J called. A share of the clones is absent; for the studies checked, an unresolved V gene accounts for under half, and the remainder has no known explanation. The sample includes approximately 60,000 clones, with 65% to 85% observed a single time. Roughly 3% of the sample comes from the top ten. Sequences were obtained from peripheral blood. These receptors were taken from a man aged 55-75 years with acute or convalescent COVID-19.

The CDR3 DNA reads as TGCGCCAGCAGCCAAGGCACTAGTTCTCAGTACTTC. It is translated as CASSQGTSSQYF. V gene TRBV4-1 combines with J gene TRBJ2-4; a possible D gene is TRBD2 (5 bases). Germline V gene data show CDR1 as MGHRA and CDR2 as YSYEKL. This CDR3 spans 12 amino acids. Trimming cost V 1 base and J 12 bases, with 10 bases left between them.

The chain is built from TRBV18 and TRBJ1-1, with a weak D call TRBD1 (5 bases). The CDR3 has 13 residues. Germline V gene data show CDR1 as KGHSH and CDR2 as LQKENI. V was cut by 3 bases and J by 6 bases, with 11 bases left in between. CDR3 residues: CASSPIDSAEAFF. The DNA of the CDR3 is TGTGCCAGCTCACCTATCGACAGCGCTGAAGCTTTCTTT.

This clone was seen repeatedly, ten times or more. In DNA, the CDR3 is TGTGCCAGTAGTGCCTTCCGAGGGGATACGCAGTATTTT. It codes for CASSAFRGDTQYF. The chain recombines TRBV19 with TRBJ2-3, with D tentatively TRBD2 (5 bases). V lost 5 bases, J lost 6 bases, and 12 bases lay in between. The CDR3 length is 13 residues. The germline V gene encodes CDR1 LNHDA and CDR2 SQIVND (reference sequence).

This clone was seen a single time. The genes are TRBV7-2 and TRBJ2-1; D ambiguous. CDR1 is SGHTA, CDR2 FQGNSA, per germline. The CDR3 is 18 residues long. V gave up 1 base and J gave up 6 bases, with 22 bases separating them. CDR3 sequence (DNA): TGTGCCAGCAGCTTAGAAGCTGGCAGGATCCTGTCGTCCAATGAGCAGTTCTTC. Protein: CASSLEAGRILSSNEQFF.

V and J are TRBV6-5 and TRBJ2-7; 7 bases are a match to TRBD1. The V segment lost 8 bases and the J segment 0 bases; nucleotides outside the gene matches: 4. The CDR3 covers 13 residues. Germline V gene lookup returns CDR1 MNHEY and CDR2 SVGAGI. In DNA form, the CDR3 reads TGTGCCAGCGGTCGGGACAGCTCCTACGAGCAGTACTTC. Amino acid sequence: CASGRDSSYEQYF.

The CDR3 nucleotides are TGTGCCAGCAGCGGCGGGGAGGGTAGTTATAATTCACCCCTCCACTTT. Protein product: CASSGGEGSYNSPLHF. The rearrangement joins TRBV28 to TRBJ1-6, with D unclear. Germline values: CDR1 MDHEN, CDR2 SYDVKM. V lost 6 bases, J lost 4 bases, and 16 bases lay in between. The CDR3 length is 16 residues. The entire variable domain, with the rest obtained from reference TRBV28 and TRBJ1-6, is as follows: DVKVTQSSRYLVKRTGEKVFLECVQDMDHENMFWYRQDPGLGLRLIYFSYDVKMKEKGDIPEGYSVSREKKERFSLILESASTNQTSMYLCASSGGEGSYNSPLHFGNGTRLTVT.

The chain has TRBV11-2 and TRBJ2-1; TRBD2 matches at 7 bases. V was clipped by 4 bases and J by 4 bases; unmatched bases: 10. Germline V gene lookup returns CDR1 SGHAT and CDR2 FQNNGV. The CDR3 consists of 16 residues. The CDR3 here is CASSYGGTGGYNEQFF. CDR3 DNA: TGTGCCAGCAGCTACGGAGGGACGGGGGGTTACAATGAGCAGTTCTTC.

J is TRBJ2-5 and V is TRBV18, with TRBD2 matching 8 bases. The CDR3 loop spans 16 amino acids. Germline V gene lookup returns CDR1 KGHSH and CDR2 LQKENI. The J segment lost 2 bases and the V segment lost 4 bases, leaving 9 bases of the junction unmatched. The CDR3 spells CASSLLAAQIQETQYF. In DNA, the CDR3 is TGTGCCAGCTCACTACTAGCGGCGCAGATACAAGAGACCCAGTACTTC. Full variable domain (outside the CDR3, taken from reference TRBV18 and TRBJ2-5): NAGVMQNPRHLVRRRGQEARLRCSPMKGHSHVYWYRQLPEEGLKFMVYLQKENIIDESGMPKERFSAEFPKEGPSILRIQQVVRGDSAAYFCASSLLAAQIQETQYFGPGTRLLVL.

The chain recombines TRBV10-3 with TRBJ2-5; TRBD2 agrees at 12 bases. The CDR3 sequence is 15 residues long. V trimming: 5 bases; J trimming: 6 bases; junction bases outside the gene matches: 7. Germline values: CDR1 ENHRY, CDR2 SYGVKD. The CDR3 region is CAISPSGGALKTQYF. The CDR3 DNA reads as TGTGCCATCAGTCCTAGCGGGGGGGCCCTAAAGACCCAGTACTTC.

CDR3 coding DNA: TGTGCCAGCTCACCCTTCCCAGGGGGAGGCTATGGCTACACCTTC. Translating gives CASSPFPGGGYGYTF. The V gene is TRBV18, the J gene TRBJ1-2; 7 nucleotides agree with TRBD1. Germline CDR1 is KGHSH and CDR2 is LQKENI. V lost 3 bases and J lost 4; bases outside the gene matches: 8. This CDR3 has 15 residues.

In its sample, this clone was seen a few times. V gene TRBV7-9 combines with J gene TRBJ1-1; D not resolved. The germline V gene has CDR1 SEHNR and CDR2 FQNEAQ (reference sequence). V was shortened by 5 bases and J by 4 bases, with 17 bases between the two germline ends. The length of the CDR3 is 15 residues. The CDR3 bases are TGTGCCAGCAGCCGAGCGGAGGGATGGAGCACTGAAGCTTTCTTT. Its protein is CASSRAEGWSTEAFF.

This chain links TRBV19 with TRBJ1-1; D might be TRBD1 (6 bases). Trimming removed 9 bases from V and 0 bases from J, with 14 bases in between. CDR3 length: 14 residues. In germline, CDR1 is LNHDA, CDR2 SQIVND (reference sequence). CDR3 residues: CASHRQDLNTEAFF. In DNA form, the CDR3 reads TGTGCCAGCCATCGACAGGACTTGAACACTGAAGCTTTCTTT.

This chain connects TRBV30 to TRBJ1-1, with a possible D match to TRBD1 (6 bases). The V gene lost 0 bases and the J gene lost 6 bases, with 17 bases spanning the gap. Germline V gene sequence: CDR1 GTSNPN, CDR2 SVGIG (reference sequence). There are 15 residues in the CDR3. CDR3 nucleotides: TGTGCCTGGAGTGTACCCGGACAGTACTGGTCTGAAGCTTTCTTT. It codes for CAWSVPGQYWSEAFF. The full variable domain, its missing parts supplied by reference TRBV30 and TRBJ1-1, is SQTIHQWPATLVQPVGSPLSLECTVEGTSNPNLYWYRQAAGRGLQLLFYSVGIGQISSEVPQNLSASRPQDRQFILSSKKLLLSDSGFYLCAWSVPGQYWSEAFFGQGTRLTVV.

J is TRBJ2-2 and V is TRBV28; D ambiguous. V shed 6 bases and J shed 5 bases, with 10 bases lying between them. Germline CDR1 and CDR2: MDHEN and SYDVKM. The CDR3 has 13 residues. The CDR3 sequence: CASSLSQTGELFF. The CDR3, as DNA: TGTGCCAGCAGCCTTTCCCAGACCGGGGAGCTGTTTTTT.

This sequence joins TRBV4-2 and TRBJ1-2, with 7 bases lining up with TRBD1. Germline V gene data show CDR1 as LGHNA and CDR2 as YNFKEQ. CDR3 size: 13 residues. With 4 bases clipped from V and 6 bases from J, the junction kept 5 bases outside the gene matches. The CDR3 sequence is CASSLRDSDGYTF. CDR3 DNA sequence: TGTGCCAGCAGCCTTAGGGACAGTGATGGCTACACCTTC.

The CDR3 region is CASSQTAGGPHNEQFF. Written as DNA, the CDR3 is TGTGCCAGCAGCCAAACAGCGGGGGGGCCCCACAATGAGCAGTTCTTC. The chain is built from TRBV4-2 and TRBJ2-1; 10 bases agree with TRBD2. The CDR3 is 16 residues long. With 2 bases clipped from V and 5 bases from J, the junction kept 6 bases outside the gene matches. Germline CDR1 LGHNA, CDR2 YNFKEQ.

This chain links TRBV30 with TRBJ1-2; 9 bases match TRBD1. V dropped 5 bases and J dropped 8; count of bases not matched to a gene: 9. Germline V gives CDR1 GTSNPN, CDR2 SVGIG (reference sequence). The CDR3 has 13 residues. The CDR3 DNA follows: TGTGCCTGGTTGAAAGGACAGGGGCGCGGCTACACCTTC. Protein sequence: CAWLKGQGRGYTF.

J is TRBJ1-2 and V is TRBV18; 7 positions agree with TRBD1. The germline V gene encodes CDR1 KGHSH and CDR2 LQKENI. The CDR3 contains 15 residues. The trim removed 5 bases at V and 7 bases at J, leaving 13 bases unmatched. CDR3 sequence (DNA): TGTGCCAGCTCATCTAACAGGGGCGATGGAGGTGGCTACACCTTC. It is translated as CASSSNRGDGGGYTF. The entire variable domain, with the rest obtained from reference TRBV18 and TRBJ1-2, is as follows: NAGVMQNPRHLVRRRGQEARLRCSPMKGHSHVYWYRQLPEEGLKFMVYLQKENIIDESGMPKERFSAEFPKEGPSILRIQQVVRGDSAAYFCASSSNRGDGGGYTFGSGTRLTVV.

The chain has TRBV9 and TRBJ2-5; the D is unclear. V dropped 0 bases and J dropped 4 bases, with 7 bases sitting between them. The CDR3 runs 13 residues. Germline CDR1 and CDR2: SGDLS and YYNGEE. The CDR3 spells CASSVALAETQYF. In DNA form, the CDR3 reads TGTGCCAGCAGCGTAGCTTTAGCAGAGACCCAGTACTTC.

The chain recombines TRBV30 with TRBJ1-3; a weak D match, TRBD1 (5 bases). Trimming took 4 bases from V and 4 from J, leaving 8 bases between them. The CDR3 spans 12 residues. The germline V gene encodes CDR1 GTSNPN and CDR2 SVGIG (reference sequence). The CDR3 region has the DNA TGTGCCTGGAAGGGGATAGGAAACACCATATATTTT. This sequence encodes CAWKGIGNTIYF.

In its sample, this clone was seen many times. V gene TRBV10-3 combines with J gene TRBJ2-7; D gene unclear. The CDR3 length is 13 residues. From germline, CDR1 is ENHRY and CDR2 SYGVKD. Trimming removed 4 bases from V and 3 bases from J, with 10 bases in between. CDR3 DNA sequence: TGTGCCATCAGTGGAGAGGTGGTCTACGAGCAGTACTTC. As protein: CAISGEVVYEQYF.